Described below is a single T cell receptor beta chain sequence and its context. Deletions cut 6 bases from V and 6 bases from J, with 8 bases between. CDR3 length equals 11 residues. Germline values: CDR1 SEHNR, CDR2 FQNEAQ (reference sequence). These data are taken from a study of control samples from healthy donors and cancer patients. Repertoires were generated with immunoSEQ multiplex PCR, while TCRdb's copy carries only in-frame clones and drops some. The sample contains 150,000 or so clones, approximately 90% of which appear only once. The origin of this receptor is a young woman in good health. The chain employs TRBV7-9 and TRBJ1-1; possibly TRBD1 for D (5 bases). Specimen: blood. CDR3 nucleotides: TGTGCCAGCAGTGTGGGGGCTGAAGCTTTCTTT. Protein product: CASSVGAEAFF.